Sequencing of this T cell receptor beta chain was carried out in a study of beta chain features in type 1 diabetes. This clone was observed a few times. The antigen is unknown. General study results and limits: Across all four CD4+ subsets, people with type 1 diabetes showed modestly shorter TCRB CDR3s. Compared with healthy donors, patients appeared to share more similar naive, central memory and regulatory TCRB repertoires.

CD4+ naive, central memory, regulatory and stem cell-like memory subsets were isolated by sorting on CD45RO/CCR7/CD25/CD127/CD95/CD27. Expressed TCRB transcripts were sequenced after all isolated RNA was converted to cDNA. The assay was immunoSEQ multiplex PCR, and TCRdb's table has in-frame clones only and misses some. The sample lists 240,000 or so clones; roughly 21% were seen once. The CDR3 is 14 amino acids. In germline, CDR1 is SGHDT, CDR2 YYEEEE. The germline V and J ends were trimmed by 1 base and 2 bases, with 7 bases remaining between them. The genes are TRBV5-6 and TRBJ2-1; TRBD2 might be the D (5 bases). The TCR sequence derives from a woman aged 40 to 50 with type 1 diabetes. The sample consisted of naive CD4+ T cells from blood. The CDR3 reads CASSLLAPYNEQFF. The CDR3 nucleotides read TGTGCCAGCAGCTTGCTAGCACCCTACAATGAGCAGTTCTTC. The whole variable domain, filled in from reference TRBV5-6 and TRBJ2-1, reads DAGVTQSPTHLIKTRGQQVTLRCSPKSGHDTVSWYQQALGQGPQFIFQYYEEEERQRGNFPDRFSGHQFPNYSSELNVNALLLGDSALYLCASSLLAPYNEQFFGPGTRLTVL.